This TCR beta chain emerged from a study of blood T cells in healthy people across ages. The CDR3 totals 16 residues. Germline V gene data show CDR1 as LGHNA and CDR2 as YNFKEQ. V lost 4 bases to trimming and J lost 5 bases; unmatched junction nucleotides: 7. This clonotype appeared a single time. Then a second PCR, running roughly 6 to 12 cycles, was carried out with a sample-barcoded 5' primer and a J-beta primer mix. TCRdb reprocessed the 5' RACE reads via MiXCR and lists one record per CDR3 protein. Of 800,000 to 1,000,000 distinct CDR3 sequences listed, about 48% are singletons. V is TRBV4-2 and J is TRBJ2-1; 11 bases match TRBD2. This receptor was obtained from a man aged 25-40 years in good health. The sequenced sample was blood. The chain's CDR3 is CASSRHGTSGNNEQFF. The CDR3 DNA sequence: TGTGCCAGCAGCCGGCACGGGACTAGCGGCAACAATGAGCAGTTCTTC.